This T cell receptor beta chain was recorded in a study of molecular identifiers for immune sequencing clone quantification. Broader study findings: Reports indicate spiked Jurkat TCR RNA from one cell could be found among roughly 950,000 naive cells. The study found clones above 20 RNA copies held over 99% of effector molecules and under 1% in naive cells.

CDR1 KGHSH and CDR2 LQKENI come from the germline V gene. The CDR3 runs to 17 residues. TCRdb re-called the PCR reads through MiXCR, storing one row per CDR3 protein. Of some 590,000 distinct CDR3 sequences listed, about 25% are singletons. Naive CD8 T cells were sorted, and the gate applied was CD8+CD4-CCR7+CD45RA+. Note on this clonotype: The antigen is undetermined. A junction end diverges from the germline sequence, so it may reflect a read error.

The sequence was collected from a human donor in good health. Some libraries in this study had Jurkat cell RNA spiked in. J is TRBJ1-4 and V is TRBV18, with 9 bases fitting TRBD1. Material: naive CD8+ T cells from blood, with Jurkat cell RNA spiked in. Subset defined: FACS-sorted CD8+CD4-CCR7+CD45RA+ naive T cells. CDR3 sequence reads: CACSDRDRAVPAEKLFF. The CDR3 nucleotides read TGTGCCTGCTCAGACCGGGACAGGGCTGTTCCCGCGGAAAAACTGTTTTTT.